A single sample gave rise to the 13 T cell receptor beta chains below, sequenced in a study of radiotherapy plus CTLA-4 blockade in lung cancer. Repertoires were generated with immunoSEQ multiplex PCR, while TCRdb's copy carries only in-frame clones and drops some. The sample has 40,000 to 50,000 clones, around 73% seen once. Sequencing was performed on peripheral blood, taken from a patient treated with radiotherapy plus ipilimumab. Receptors originate from a human donor with non-small cell lung cancer who had a complete response to radiotherapy plus ipilimumab.

This clone came up once. V is TRBV6-5 and J is TRBJ1-1, with TRBD1 identical over 11 bases. The CDR3 totals 15 residues. With V trimmed by 4 bases and J by 4 bases, 5 bases remained unmatched. Germline lookup yields CDR1 MNHEY and CDR2 SVGAGI. CDR3 in DNA: TGTGCCAGCAGTTCATCCGGGACAGGGGGCACTGAAGCTTTCTTT. Protein product: CASSSSGTGGTEAFF.

The chain is built from TRBV19 and TRBJ2-7, with 7 bases matching TRBD1. The ends lost 7 bases at V and 2 bases at J; junction bases unmatched: 8. The CDR3 sequence is 14 residues long. The germline gives CDR1 LNHDA, CDR2 SQIVND (reference sequence). This CDR3 reads CASTNRGSTYEQYF. CDR3 DNA sequence: TGTGCCAGTACCAACAGGGGTTCAACCTACGAGCAGTACTTC.

V and J are TRBV30 and TRBJ2-5; no definite D call. Germline assignment: CDR1 GTSNPN and CDR2 SVGIG (reference sequence). The CDR3 contains 13 residues. V lost 8 bases, J lost 5 bases, and 18 bases lay in between. CDR3 region: CAGGEAAPETQYF. The CDR3 DNA sequence: TGTGCCGGTGGAGAGGCCGCCCCGGAGACCCAGTACTTC.

About this clone itself: Other nucleotide sequences in the sample specify the same CDR3. V and J are TRBV30 and TRBJ1-2, with 7 bases aligning to TRBD1. CDR3 length: 15 amino acids. V shed 0 bases, J shed 5 bases, and the junction held 9 bases outside the gene matches. Per germline, CDR1 GTSNPN and CDR2 SVGIG (reference sequence). The chain's CDR3 is CAWSVLRTGGYGYTF. CDR3 coding DNA: TGTGCCTGGAGTGTACTCAGGACAGGAGGGTATGGCTACACCTTC.

This chain joins TRBV5-1 and TRBJ2-7; 7 bases line up with TRBD2. This CDR3 spans 13 amino acids. The V gene's germline CDR1 is SGHRS and CDR2 YFSETQ. Trimming took 6 bases from V and 7 from J; bases not matched to a gene: 10. DNA for the CDR3: TGCGCCAGCACCCTAGCGGTTCGAGGGGAGCAGTACTTC. Amino acid sequence: CASTLAVRGEQYF.

Written as DNA, the CDR3 is TGTGCCAGCAGCTTAGGAACAGGGTCGTACACTGAAGCTTTCTTT. Its translation: CASSLGTGSYTEAFF. The chain couples TRBV7-2 to TRBJ1-1; the D gene is possibly TRBD1 (6 bases). V was pared by 1 base and J by 3 bases, with 12 bases between. The CDR3 sequence is 15 residues long. CDR1 and CDR2 from the germline V gene are SGHTA and FQGNSA.

This clone was recorded once. The chain employs TRBV7-8 and TRBJ1-2; unclear D gene. The germline V gene has CDR1 SGHVS and CDR2 FQNEAQ. Trimming took off 4 bases at V and 5 bases at J, with 26 bases between the two ends. There are 18 residues in the CDR3. The CDR3 spells CASSSQFLLAPQNYGYTF. The CDR3, as DNA: TGTGCCAGCAGCTCCCAGTTTCTCCTGGCCCCCCAAAATTATGGCTACACCTTC.

This sequence joins TRBV7-2 and TRBJ2-7; tentative D call: TRBD2 (6 bases). Germline CDR1 SGHTA, CDR2 FQGNSA. This CDR3 is built from 12 residues. Trimming removed 5 bases from V and 4 bases from J, with 9 bases in between. The chain's CDR3 is CASSPGGYEQYF. For the CDR3, the DNA is TGTGCCAGCAGCCCCGGGGGATACGAGCAGTACTTC.

This clone was counted between two and nine times. This rearrangement joins TRBV10-1 to TRBJ2-1; TRBD1 is a possible D gene (6 bases). The germline V gene has CDR1 WNHNN and CDR2 SYGVQD (reference sequence). The CDR3 runs to 16 residues. V lost 6 bases and J lost 0, with 15 bases in between. The CDR3 reads CASSPPGASSYNEQFF. The CDR3 nucleotides are TGCGCCAGCAGCCCCCCAGGGGCCAGCTCCTACAATGAGCAGTTCTTC.

This clone turned up a few times. The V and J genes are TRBV7-2 and TRBJ2-7, with D perhaps matching TRBD1 (5 bases). Trimming removed 7 bases at V and 4 bases at J, with 11 bases between. The CDR3 is 12 amino acids. CDR1 SGHTA and CDR2 FQGNSA come from the germline V gene. CDR3 region: CASNLPGYEQYF. The CDR3 DNA reads TGTGCCAGCAATCTTCCAGGGTACGAGCAGTACTTC.

The count of this clone is one. The rearrangement uses TRBV7-2 and TRBJ2-7; possible D gene TRBD1, 6 bases. The CDR3 consists of 13 residues. The V gene's germline CDR1 is SGHTA and CDR2 FQGNSA. V gave up 2 bases and J gave up 5 bases, with 10 bases separating them. The DNA of the CDR3 is TGTGCCAGCAGCTTAACAGGGATCCACGAGCAGTACTTC. Translating gives CASSLTGIHEQYF.

V gene TRBV6-6 combines with J gene TRBJ1-2; 9 bases fit TRBD1. The CDR3 runs to 16 residues. The germline V gene encodes CDR1 MNHNY and CDR2 SVGAGI (reference sequence). Trimming cost V 6 bases and J 2 bases; bases outside gene matches: 10. The CDR3 DNA reads TGTGCCAGCAGGAGACAGGGGGTACGGTGGAACTATGGCTACACCTTC. Protein: CASRRQGVRWNYGYTF.

J is TRBJ2-7 and V is TRBV29-1; the D gene is possibly TRBD2 (6 bases). Germline CDR1 and CDR2: SQVTM and ANQGSEA. The CDR3 totals 13 residues. V gave up 7 bases and J gave up 6 bases, with 19 bases separating them. CDR3 coding DNA: TGCAGCGCAATAACCGGGAGCGTCGGCGAGCAGTACTTC. Translating gives CSAITGSVGEQYF.